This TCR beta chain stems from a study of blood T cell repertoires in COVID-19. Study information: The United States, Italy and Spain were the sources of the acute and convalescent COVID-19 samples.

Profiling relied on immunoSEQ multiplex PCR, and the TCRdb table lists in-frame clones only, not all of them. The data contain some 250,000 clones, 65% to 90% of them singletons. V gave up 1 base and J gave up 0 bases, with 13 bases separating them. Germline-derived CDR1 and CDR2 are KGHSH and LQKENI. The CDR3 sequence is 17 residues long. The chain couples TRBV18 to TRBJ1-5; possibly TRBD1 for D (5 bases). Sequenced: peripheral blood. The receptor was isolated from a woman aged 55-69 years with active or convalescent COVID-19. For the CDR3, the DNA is TGTGCCAGCTCACCACAGGGAACAGGTGATAGCAATCAGCCCCAGCATTTT. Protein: CASSPQGTGDSNQPQHF.